Shown below are 2 T cell receptor beta chains from a single sample sequenced in a study of CD8 T cells in Susac syndrome. RNA amounts of roughly 0.45 to 1 ug underwent reverse transcription with random hexamers. TCRdb passed the immunoSEQ multiplex PCR reads through MiXCR, listing each CDR3 protein once. The sample has some 190,000 distinct CDR3 sequences; about 95% are singletons. Specimen: CD4+ T cells from PBMCs. These receptors came from a human donor in good health.

This chain connects TRBV30 to TRBJ2-3, with a tentative D call TRBD2 (6 bases). This CDR3 has 14 residues. V lost 2 bases, J lost 7 bases, and 16 bases lay in between. Germline V gene data show CDR1 as GTSNPN and CDR2 as SVGIG (reference sequence). The DNA of the CDR3 is TGTGCCTGGAGTCCCGGGACTGTACTATATACGCAGTATTTT. Translated, it gives CAWSPGTVLYTQYF.

The chain has TRBV29-1 and TRBJ2-1; D is undetermined. The CDR3 length is 11 residues. CDR1 and CDR2 (germline): SQVTM, ANQGSEA. Trimming left V 4 bases short and J 7 bases short, with 8 bases between. As DNA, the CDR3 is TGCAGCGTTGTAAGGGTTAATGAGCAGTTCTTC. Amino acids: CSVVRVNEQFF.